Shown below are 18 T cell receptor beta chains from a single sample sequenced in a study of blood T cell repertoires in COVID-19. The protocol was immunoSEQ multiplex PCR, while the TCRdb copy is restricted to in-frame clones and leaves out a portion. The sample has a few hundred thousand clones, over 70% seen once; the top ten hold about 9.4%. The source material was peripheral blood. The receptors here all came from a woman in her 70s with COVID-19, enrolled during active disease.

The chain combines TRBV6-4 with TRBJ1-1; tentative D call: TRBD1 (6 bases). Between the trimmed V and J ends, which lost 6 bases and 6 bases, there was a span of 14 bases. The CDR3 contains 13 residues. CDR1 and CDR2 (germline): MRHNA, SNTAGT. The chain's CDR3 is CASSLQGTSEAFF. The CDR3 DNA reads as TGTGCCAGCAGCCTACAGGGAACTTCTGAAGCTTTCTTT.

The J gene is TRBJ1-1, the V gene TRBV28; TRBD1 might be the D (5 bases). Deletions cut 2 bases from V and 2 bases from J, with 9 bases between. The CDR3 is 14 residues long. Germline values: CDR1 MDHEN, CDR2 SYDVKM. The CDR3 reads CASSLAGINTEAFF. DNA of the CDR3: TGTGCCAGCAGTTTAGCAGGGATAAACACTGAAGCTTTCTTT. The full variable domain, rest sourced from reference TRBV28 and TRBJ1-1, is DVKVTQSSRYLVKRTGEKVFLECVQDMDHENMFWYRQDPGLGLRLIYFSYDVKMKEKGDIPEGYSVSREKKERFSLILESASTNQTSMYLCASSLAGINTEAFFGQGTRLTVV.

The V gene is TRBV11-2, the J gene TRBJ1-4; D may be TRBD1 (6 bases). The CDR3 totals 14 residues. Trimming removed 1 base at V and 7 bases at J, with 10 bases between. CDR1 is SGHAT and CDR2 is FQNNGV in the germline V gene. CDR3 sequence: CASSLAGAGEKLFF. DNA for the CDR3: TGTGCCAGCAGCTTAGCAGGGGCGGGTGAAAAACTGTTTTTT.

The chain couples TRBV5-1 to TRBJ1-2; TRBD1 matches at 11 bases. This CDR3 is built from 14 residues. Germline CDR1 SGHRS, CDR2 YFSETQ. Trimming took 4 bases from V and 8 from J; bases not matched to a gene: 7. CDR3 protein: CASSLSGTGGGYTF. In nucleotides, the CDR3 is TGCGCCAGCAGCCTATCCGGGACAGGGGGAGGCTACACCTTC. Drawing the rest from reference TRBV5-1 and TRBJ1-2, the complete variable domain is KAGVTQTPRYLIKTRGQQVTLSCSPISGHRSVSWYQQTPGQGLQFLFEYFSETQRNKGNFPGRFSGRQFSNSRSEMNVSTLELGDSALYLCASSLSGTGGGYTFGSGTRLTVV.

The chain carries TRBV30 and TRBJ2-5; TRBD1 agrees at 10 bases. CDR1 is GTSNPN, CDR2 SVGIG, per germline (reference sequence). The CDR3 is 13 amino acids. V lost 7 bases and J lost 1; bases outside the gene matches: 3. CDR3: CAYDRGPQETQYF. CDR3 sequence (DNA): TGTGCCTATGACAGGGGGCCCCAAGAGACCCAGTACTTC.

The rearrangement joins TRBV28 to TRBJ1-5; the match to TRBD1 covers 9 bases. Losses at the gene ends were 7 bases for V and 6 bases for J; bases not matched to a gene: 7. CDR1 and CDR2 (germline): MDHEN, SYDVKM. The CDR3 consists of 14 residues. CDR3 protein: CASMRTGEGQPQHF. The CDR3 DNA reads as TGTGCCAGCATGCGGACAGGGGAGGGTCAGCCCCAGCATTTT.

The rearrangement links TRBV7-9 to TRBJ2-7; D is unclear. This CDR3 spans 13 amino acids. V lost 0 bases and J lost 0, with 3 bases in between. Germline CDR1 SEHNR, CDR2 FQNEAQ (reference sequence). The CDR3 protein is CASSLASSYEQYF. The CDR3 bases are TGTGCCAGCAGCTTAGCCAGCTCCTACGAGCAGTACTTC.

The chain couples TRBV19 to TRBJ2-2; 7 bases agree with TRBD1. CDR1 LNHDA and CDR2 SQIVND come from the germline V gene (reference sequence). CDR3 size: 14 residues. The V segment lost 6 bases and the J segment 6 bases; nucleotides outside the gene matches: 7. CDR3 DNA sequence: TGTGCCAGTAGCATTACAGGGGTATCCGGGGAGCTGTTTTTT. Protein: CASSITGVSGELFF.

The chain carries TRBV30 and TRBJ1-2, with D possibly matching TRBD1 (6 bases). Germline CDR1 is GTSNPN and CDR2 is SVGIG (reference sequence). The V end lost 3 bases, the J end lost 8 bases, and 19 bases lay between the germline ends. CDR3 length: 14 residues. CDR3 in amino acids: CAWSPKAGARGYTF. The DNA for the CDR3 is TGTGCCTGGAGCCCGAAGGCAGGGGCGAGGGGCTACACCTTC. The full variable domain, its missing parts supplied by reference TRBV30 and TRBJ1-2, is SQTIHQWPATLVQPVGSPLSLECTVEGTSNPNLYWYRQAAGRGLQLLFYSVGIGQISSEVPQNLSASRPQDRQFILSSKKLLLSDSGFYLCAWSPKAGARGYTFGSGTRLTVV.

The chain recombines TRBV6-5 with TRBJ1-3; the D gene is possibly TRBD1 (6 bases). The germline gives CDR1 MNHEY, CDR2 SVGAGI. The CDR3 totals 15 residues. V lost 8 bases to trimming and J lost 0 bases, with 14 bases between them. The CDR3 spells CASGSQGSSGNTIYF. The CDR3 DNA is TGTGCCAGCGGGTCACAGGGCTCCTCTGGAAACACCATATATTTT.

CDR3 nucleotide sequence: TGTGCCAGCAGCCTTAGCCGTACGGGAACCGGGGAGCTGTTTTTT. Amino acids: CASSLSRTGTGELFF. The chain couples TRBV7-6 to TRBJ2-2; D may be TRBD2 (5 bases). Trimming shortened V by 5 bases and J by 5 bases, and 15 bases separated the two germline ends. The CDR3 has 15 amino acids. Germline-derived CDR1 and CDR2 are SGHVS and FNYEAQ.

The rearrangement links TRBV12-5 to TRBJ2-7; D is possibly TRBD2 (6 bases). The CDR3 loop spans 15 amino acids. Germline V CDR1 and CDR2: LGHNT, FRNRAP. Trimming removed 0 bases at V and 2 bases at J, with 11 bases between. Written as DNA, the CDR3 is TGTGCTAGTGGTTTGGTAGGGGCGGGAACCTACGAGCAGTACTTC. As protein: CASGLVGAGTYEQYF.

V usage is TRBV28 and J usage is TRBJ1-2, with D possibly matching TRBD1 (5 bases). Germline V gene sequence: CDR1 MDHEN, CDR2 SYDVKM. The CDR3 consists of 14 residues. V was trimmed by 3 bases and J by 0 bases, leaving 8 bases between them. In nucleotides, the CDR3 is TGTGCCAGCAGTTTCGGACAAACTAACTATGGCTACACCTTC. It encodes CASSFGQTNYGYTF.

The CDR3 bases are TGTGCCAGCAGTTCAGGACAGGACGACTATGGCTACACCTTC. Translation gives CASSSGQDDYGYTF. The chain recombines TRBV6-2 or TRBV6-3 with TRBJ1-2; 7 bases align to TRBD1. Germline values: CDR1 MNHEY, CDR2 SVGEGT. J lost 3 bases, V lost 4 bases, and 5 bases had no gene match. The CDR3 is 14 residues long.

CDR3 amino acids: CASSYSVLGAGETQYF. CDR3 sequence (DNA): TGTGCCAGCAGTTACAGTGTTTTGGGGGCCGGGGAGACCCAGTACTTC. The rearrangement links TRBV6-2 or TRBV6-3 to TRBJ2-5, with D tentatively TRBD1 (6 bases). The CDR3 runs 16 residues. CDR1 and CDR2 (germline): MNHEY, SVGEGT. Trimming stripped 2 bases from V and 5 bases from J, with 18 bases between.

The chain combines TRBV12-3 or TRBV12-4 with TRBJ1-1; D is uncertain. Trimming took 1 base from V and 6 from J, leaving 9 bases between them. This CDR3 is built from 13 residues. The CDR3 here is CASSLVRSAEAFF. CDR3 in DNA: TGTGCCAGCAGTTTAGTCCGGTCCGCTGAAGCTTTCTTT.

The chain employs TRBV5-5 and TRBJ1-3; no firm D call. With 1 base removed from V and 6 bases from J, the gap between germline ends came to 11 bases. The germline V gene encodes CDR1 SGHKS and CDR2 YYEKEE (reference sequence). CDR3 size: 14 residues. In DNA form, the CDR3 reads TGTGCCAGCAGCTTGCTAGATAGGTTAAACACCATATATTTT. As protein: CASSLLDRLNTIYF.

The J gene is TRBJ2-7, the V gene TRBV7-9, with 7 positions matching TRBD1. Trimming cost V 5 bases and J 2 bases; bases outside gene matches: 9. Germline V gene sequence: CDR1 SEHNR, CDR2 FQNEAQ (reference sequence). The CDR3 contains 15 residues. The CDR3 loop is CASSRGQDLTYEQYF. The DNA of the CDR3 is TGTGCCAGCAGCCGTGGACAGGACCTAACCTACGAGCAGTACTTC.